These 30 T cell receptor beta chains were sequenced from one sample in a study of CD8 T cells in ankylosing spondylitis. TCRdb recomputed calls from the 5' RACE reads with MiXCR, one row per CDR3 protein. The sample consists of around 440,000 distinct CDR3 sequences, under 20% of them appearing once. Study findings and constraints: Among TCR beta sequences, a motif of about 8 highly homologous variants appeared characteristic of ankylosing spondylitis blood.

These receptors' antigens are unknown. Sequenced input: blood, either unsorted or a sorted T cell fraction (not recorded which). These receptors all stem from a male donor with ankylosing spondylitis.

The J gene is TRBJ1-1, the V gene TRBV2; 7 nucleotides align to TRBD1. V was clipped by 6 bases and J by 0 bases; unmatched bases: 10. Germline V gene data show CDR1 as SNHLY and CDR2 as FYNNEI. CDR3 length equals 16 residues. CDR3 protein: CASSLQGGNMNTEAFF. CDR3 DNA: TGTGCCAGCAGCCTCCAGGGGGGCAACATGAACACTGAAGCTTTCTTT.

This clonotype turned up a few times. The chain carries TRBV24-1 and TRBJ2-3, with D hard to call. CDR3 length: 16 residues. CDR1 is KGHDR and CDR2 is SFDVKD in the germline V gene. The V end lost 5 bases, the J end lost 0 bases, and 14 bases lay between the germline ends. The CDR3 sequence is CATSARQQRSTDTQYF. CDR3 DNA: TGTGCCACCAGTGCTCGCCAACAAAGAAGCACAGATACGCAGTATTTT.

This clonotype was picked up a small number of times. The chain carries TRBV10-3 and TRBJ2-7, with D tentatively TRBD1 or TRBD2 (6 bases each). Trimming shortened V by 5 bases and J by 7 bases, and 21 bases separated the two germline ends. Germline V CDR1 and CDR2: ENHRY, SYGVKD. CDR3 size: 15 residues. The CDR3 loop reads CAISPLGSGADEQYF. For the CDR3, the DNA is TGTGCCATCAGTCCCCTGGGGTCGGGGGCGGATGAGCAGTACTTC.

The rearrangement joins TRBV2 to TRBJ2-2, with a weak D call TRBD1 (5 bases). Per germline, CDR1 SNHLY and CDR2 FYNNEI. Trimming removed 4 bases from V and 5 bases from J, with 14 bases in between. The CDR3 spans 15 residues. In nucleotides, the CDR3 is TGTGCCAGCAGTGTGGCAGGGCTGGGGACCGGGGAGCTGTTTTTT. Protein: CASSVAGLGTGELFF.

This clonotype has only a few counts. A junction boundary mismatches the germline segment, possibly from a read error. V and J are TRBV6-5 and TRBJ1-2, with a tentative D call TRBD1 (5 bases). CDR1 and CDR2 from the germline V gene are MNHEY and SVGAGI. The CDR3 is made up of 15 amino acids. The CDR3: CASSHSSTGVSGYTF. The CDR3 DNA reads TGTGCCAGCAGTCACTCGAGTACGGGGGTGAGTGGCTACACCTTC.

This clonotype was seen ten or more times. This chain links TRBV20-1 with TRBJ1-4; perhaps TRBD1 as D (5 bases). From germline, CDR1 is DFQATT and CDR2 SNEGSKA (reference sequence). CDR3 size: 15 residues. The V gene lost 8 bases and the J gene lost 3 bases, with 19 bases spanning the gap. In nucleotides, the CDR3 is TGCAGTACCCGGGGAGGGGACGCGGCTAATGAAAAACTGTTTTTT. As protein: CSTRGGDAANEKLFF.

CDR3 DNA sequence: TGTGCCAGCAGCCTCGGGACAGAGTCTGAAGCTTTCTTT. Its protein is CASSLGTESEAFF. The chain joins TRBV3-1 to TRBJ1-1; 7 nucleotides line up with TRBD1. The length of the CDR3 is 13 residues. Germline V gene data show CDR1 as LGHDT and CDR2 as YNNKEL (reference sequence). After removal of 4 bases from V and 6 bases from J, the junction contained 5 bases not matched to a gene.

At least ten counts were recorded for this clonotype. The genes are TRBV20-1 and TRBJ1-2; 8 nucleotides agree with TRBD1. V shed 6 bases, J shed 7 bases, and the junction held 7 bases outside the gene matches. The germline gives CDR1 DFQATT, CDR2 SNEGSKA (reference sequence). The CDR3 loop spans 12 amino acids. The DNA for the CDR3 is TGCAGTGCCCGGACAGGGAGTAGTGGCTACACCTTC. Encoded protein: CSARTGSSGYTF.

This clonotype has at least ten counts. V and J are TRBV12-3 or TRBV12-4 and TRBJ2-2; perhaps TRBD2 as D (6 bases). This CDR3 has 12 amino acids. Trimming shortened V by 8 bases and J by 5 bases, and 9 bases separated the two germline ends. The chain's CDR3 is CASSRGTGELFF. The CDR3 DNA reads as TGTGCCAGCTCACGGGGGACCGGGGAGCTGTTTTTT.

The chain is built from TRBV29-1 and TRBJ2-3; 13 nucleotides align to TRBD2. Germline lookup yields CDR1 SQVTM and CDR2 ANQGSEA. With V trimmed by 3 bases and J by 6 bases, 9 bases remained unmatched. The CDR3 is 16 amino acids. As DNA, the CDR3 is TGCAGCGTTGATGCTGAAACTAGCGGGAGGGTGGATACGCAGTATTTT. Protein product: CSVDAETSGRVDTQYF.

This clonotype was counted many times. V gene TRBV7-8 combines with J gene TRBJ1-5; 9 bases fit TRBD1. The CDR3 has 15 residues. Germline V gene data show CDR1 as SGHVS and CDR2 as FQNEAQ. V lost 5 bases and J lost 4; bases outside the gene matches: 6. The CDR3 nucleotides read TGTGCCAGCAGCCAACTTGACAGGGGGAATCAGCCCCAGCATTTT. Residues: CASSQLDRGNQPQHF. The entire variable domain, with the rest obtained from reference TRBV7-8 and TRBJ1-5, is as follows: GAGVSQSPRYKVAKRGQDVALRCDPISGHVSLFWYQQALGQGPEFLTYFQNEAQLDKSGLPSDRFFAERPEGSVSTLKIQRTQQEDSAVYLCASSQLDRGNQPQHFGDGTRLSIL.

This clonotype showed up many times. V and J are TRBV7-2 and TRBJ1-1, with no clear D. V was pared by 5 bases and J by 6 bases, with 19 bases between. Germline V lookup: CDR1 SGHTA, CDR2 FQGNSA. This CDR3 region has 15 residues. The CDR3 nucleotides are TGTGCCAGCAGCCCTAGAGAGGGCCCTCGGGCTGAAGCTTTCTTT. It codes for CASSPREGPRAEAFF.

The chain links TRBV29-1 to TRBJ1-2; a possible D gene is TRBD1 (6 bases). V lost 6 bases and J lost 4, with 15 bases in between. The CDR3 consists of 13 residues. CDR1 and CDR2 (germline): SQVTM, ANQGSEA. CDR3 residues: CSVVEGTTYGYTF. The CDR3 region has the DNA TGCAGCGTGGTAGAAGGGACAACCTATGGCTACACCTTC.

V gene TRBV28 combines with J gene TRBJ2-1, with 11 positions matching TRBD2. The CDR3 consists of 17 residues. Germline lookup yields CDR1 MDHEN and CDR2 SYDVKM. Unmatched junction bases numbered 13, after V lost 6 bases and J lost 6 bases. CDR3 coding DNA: TGTGCCAGCAGCCCCCACCCACTAGCGGGAGTATCCAATGAGCAGTTCTTC. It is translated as CASSPHPLAGVSNEQFF.

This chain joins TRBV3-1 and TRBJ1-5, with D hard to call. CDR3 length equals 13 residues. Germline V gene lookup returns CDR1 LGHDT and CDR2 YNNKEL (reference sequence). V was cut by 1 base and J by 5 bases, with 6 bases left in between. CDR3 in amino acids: CASSQGAHQPQHF. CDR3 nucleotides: TGTGCCAGCAGCCAAGGAGCCCATCAGCCCCAGCATTTT.

CDR3 bases: TGCGCCAGCAGCCAAGATTCCAGCCACTACAATGAGCAGTTCTTC. Amino acid sequence: CASSQDSSHYNEQFF. The chain has TRBV4-3 and TRBJ2-1; D is uncertain. Germline CDR1 is LGHNA and CDR2 is YSLEER. The CDR3 is 15 residues long. V was trimmed by 0 bases and J by 3 bases, leaving 9 bases between them.

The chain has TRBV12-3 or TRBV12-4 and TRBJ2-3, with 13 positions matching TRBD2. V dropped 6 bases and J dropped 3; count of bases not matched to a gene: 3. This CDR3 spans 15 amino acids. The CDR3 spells CASRMGLAGTDTQYF. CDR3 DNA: TGTGCCAGCAGAATGGGACTAGCGGGGACAGATACGCAGTATTTT.

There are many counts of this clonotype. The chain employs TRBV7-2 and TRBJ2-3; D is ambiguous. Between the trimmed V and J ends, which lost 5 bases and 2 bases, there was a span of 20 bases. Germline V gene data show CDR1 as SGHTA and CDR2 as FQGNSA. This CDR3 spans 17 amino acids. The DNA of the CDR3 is TGTGCCAGCAGCACAGCGCTAGGACGCCAGTCCACAGATACGCAGTATTTT. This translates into CASSTALGRQSTDTQYF.

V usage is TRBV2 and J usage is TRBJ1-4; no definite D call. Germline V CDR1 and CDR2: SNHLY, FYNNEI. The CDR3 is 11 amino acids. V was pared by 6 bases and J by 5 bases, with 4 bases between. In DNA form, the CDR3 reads TGTGCCAGCAGCGTCAATGAAAAACTGTTTTTT. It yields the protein CASSVNEKLFF.

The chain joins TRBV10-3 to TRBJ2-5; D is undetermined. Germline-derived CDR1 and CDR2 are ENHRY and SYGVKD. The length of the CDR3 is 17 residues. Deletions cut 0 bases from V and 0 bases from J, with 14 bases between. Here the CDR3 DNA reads TGTGCCATCAGTGAGTCGACTCCTGGACCTGACCAAGAGACCCAGTACTTC. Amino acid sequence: CAISESTPGPDQETQYF.

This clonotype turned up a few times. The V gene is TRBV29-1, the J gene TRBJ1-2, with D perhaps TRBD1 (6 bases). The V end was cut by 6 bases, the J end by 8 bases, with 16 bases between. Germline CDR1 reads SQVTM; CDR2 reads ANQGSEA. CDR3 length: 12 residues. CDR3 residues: CSVIQGTGGYTF. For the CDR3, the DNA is TGCAGCGTCATACAGGGAACAGGGGGCTACACCTTC. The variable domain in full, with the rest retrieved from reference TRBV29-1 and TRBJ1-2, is SAVISQKPSRDICQRGTSLTIQCQVDSQVTMMFWYRQQPGQSLTLIATANQGSEATYESGFVIDKFPISRPNLTFSTLTVSNMSPEDSSIYLCSVIQGTGGYTFGSGTRLTVV.

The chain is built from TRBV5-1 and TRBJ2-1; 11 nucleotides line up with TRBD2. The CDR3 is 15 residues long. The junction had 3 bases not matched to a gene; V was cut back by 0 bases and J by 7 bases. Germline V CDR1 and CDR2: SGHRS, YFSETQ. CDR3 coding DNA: TGCGCCAGCAGCTTGGAGGCTAGCGGGGGGAATGAGCAGTTCTTC. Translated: CASSLEASGGNEQFF.

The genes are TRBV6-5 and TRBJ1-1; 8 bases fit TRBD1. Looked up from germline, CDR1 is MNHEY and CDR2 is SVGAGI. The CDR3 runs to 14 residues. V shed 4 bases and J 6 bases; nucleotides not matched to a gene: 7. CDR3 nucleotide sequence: TGTGCCAGCAGTTCCTACCCGGACAGGGCTGAAGCTTTCTTT. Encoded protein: CASSSYPDRAEAFF.

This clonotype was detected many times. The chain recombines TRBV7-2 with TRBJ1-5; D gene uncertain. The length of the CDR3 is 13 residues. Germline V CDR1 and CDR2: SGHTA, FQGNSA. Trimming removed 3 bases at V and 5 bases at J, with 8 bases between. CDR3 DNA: TGTGCCAGCAGCTTCCAAAGGGATCAGCCCCAGCATTTT. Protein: CASSFQRDQPQHF. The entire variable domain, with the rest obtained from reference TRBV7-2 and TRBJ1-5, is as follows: GAGVSQSPSNKVTEKGKDVELRCDPISGHTALYWYRQSLGQGLEFLIYFQGNSAPDKSGLPSDRFSAERTGGSVSTLTIQRTQQEDSAVYLCASSFQRDQPQHFGDGTRLSIL.

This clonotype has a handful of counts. CDR3 nucleotide sequence: TGCAGTGCTAGATCCCCAGCGGGACTCAATGAGCAGTTCTTC. As protein: CSARSPAGLNEQFF. The chain links TRBV20-1 to TRBJ2-1, with 7 bases aligning to TRBD2. CDR1 is DFQATT, CDR2 SNEGSKA, per germline (reference sequence). The CDR3 loop spans 14 amino acids. V lost 2 bases and J lost 6; bases outside the gene matches: 7.

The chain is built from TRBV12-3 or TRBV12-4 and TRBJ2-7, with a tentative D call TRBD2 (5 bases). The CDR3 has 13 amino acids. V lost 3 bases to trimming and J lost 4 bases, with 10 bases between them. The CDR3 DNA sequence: TGTGCCAGCAGTTTCGGGGAGAAGTACGAGCAGTACTTC. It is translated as CASSFGEKYEQYF.

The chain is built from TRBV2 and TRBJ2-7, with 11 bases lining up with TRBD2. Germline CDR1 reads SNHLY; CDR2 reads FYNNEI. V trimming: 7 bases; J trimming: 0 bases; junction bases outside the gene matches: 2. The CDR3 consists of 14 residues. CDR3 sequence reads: CASIGTSGSYEQYF. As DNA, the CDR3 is TGTGCCAGCATTGGGACTAGCGGCTCCTACGAGCAGTACTTC. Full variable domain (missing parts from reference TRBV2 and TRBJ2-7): EPEVTQTPSHQVTQMGQEVILRCVPISNHLYFYWYRQILGQKVEFLVSFYNNEISEKSEIFDDQFSVERPDGSNFTLKIRSTKLEDSAMYFCASIGTSGSYEQYFGPGTRLTVT.

The CDR3 here is CASSPRSSPSGRDTQYF. DNA for the CDR3: TGTGCCAGCAGCCCGCGATCGAGCCCCAGCGGGAGGGATACGCAGTATTTT. This chain joins TRBV3-1 and TRBJ2-3, with 9 positions matching TRBD2. Trimming removed 4 bases from V and 6 bases from J; junction bases left unmatched: 14. The germline V gene encodes CDR1 LGHDT and CDR2 YNNKEL (reference sequence). The CDR3 totals 17 residues.

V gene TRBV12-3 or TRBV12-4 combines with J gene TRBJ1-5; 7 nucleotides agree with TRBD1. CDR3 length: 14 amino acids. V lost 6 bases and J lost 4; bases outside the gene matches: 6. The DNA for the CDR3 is TGTGCCAGCAGCTACGACAGGGCTAATCAGCCCCAGCATTTT. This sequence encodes CASSYDRANQPQHF.

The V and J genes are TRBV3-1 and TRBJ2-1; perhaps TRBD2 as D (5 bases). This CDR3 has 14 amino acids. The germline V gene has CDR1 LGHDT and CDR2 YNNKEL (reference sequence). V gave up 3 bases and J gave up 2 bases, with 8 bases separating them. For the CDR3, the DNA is TGTGCCAGCAGCCACGGGATCGCCTACAATGAGCAGTTCTTC. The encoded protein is CASSHGIAYNEQFF.